This TCR beta chain was captured by sequencing in a study of blood T cells in healthy people across ages. A second PCR of about 7 to 12 cycles used a sample-barcoded 5' primer and a J-beta primer mix. Every single cDNA molecule received a tag from a template-switch adaptor with 12 random nucleotides. TCRdb re-called the 5' RACE reads with MiXCR, one entry per CDR3 protein. The repertoire holds around 1,500,000 distinct CDR3 sequences, with roughly 27% as singletons. This clonotype showed up just a few times. Its target is unknown. The CDR3 has 15 residues. CDR1 and CDR2 (germline): MDHEN, SYDVKM. Trimming took 6 bases from V and 11 from J; bases not matched to a gene: 14. The study's findings and limits: Strong correlation existed between TCR beta diversity and naive T cell percentage. There were more naive CD4+ cells and higher diversity in long-lived donors than in aged donors. Unsorted PBMC material precluded a definitive naive versus antigen-experienced comparison.

The chain carries TRBV28 and TRBJ2-5; 11 nucleotides line up with TRBD2. The source material was blood. The clonotype comes from a young woman in good health. The CDR3 DNA is TGTGCCAGCAGGCCTCTAGCGGGGGGTTTCGATGAGCAGTACTTC. Protein sequence: CASRPLAGGFDEQYF.